This TCR beta chain was retrieved from a study of T-cell memory formation after mild COVID-19. This clonotype has just a few counts. No antigen is known for it. TCRdb re-derived calls from the 5' RACE reads in MiXCR, one entry per CDR3 protein. The table lists about 410,000 distinct CDR3 sequences, approximately 19% of them singletons, with around a fifth in the top ten. Study-level findings and limits: Some clones that responded turned up in pre-infection memory, which suggests that cross-reactive memory joined in.

CDR1 and CDR2 (germline): SGHAT, FQNNGV. CDR3 size: 15 residues. V was pared by 1 base and J by 12 bases, with 19 bases between. The sequence was collected from a man between 18 and 35 years old who had mild COVID-19 (a few samples of this study predate the infection). Cell type and time point are not known. The sequenced material came from PBMCs or a T cell subset sorted from them (not recorded which). The chain combines TRBV11-2 with TRBJ2-1; the D gene is possibly TRBD2 (5 bases). The CDR3 reads CASSLGAESSRLQFF. CDR3 sequence (DNA): TGTGCCAGCAGCTTAGGTGCCGAGTCTAGCAGACTGCAGTTCTTC.